The 16 T cell receptor beta chains below come from one sample, sequenced in a study of cytotoxic CD8 clonotypes in ibrutinib-treated CLL. Profiled with immunoSEQ multiplex PCR; TCRdb holds only in-frame clones, not every one. The table shows approximately 74,000 clones, with 75% to 85% occurring only once. This sample comprised PBMCs, obtained at disease progression, from a patient treated with ibrutinib. Receptors were obtained from a human donor with chronic lymphocytic leukemia.

The rearrangement joins TRBV29-1 to TRBJ1-3; 7 bases line up with TRBD1. Germline V CDR1 and CDR2: SQVTM, ANQGSEA. V shed 7 bases, J shed 4 bases, and the junction held 7 bases outside the gene matches. The CDR3 is 13 residues long. The CDR3 reads CSGTQGSGNTIYF. The CDR3 coding sequence is TGCAGCGGGACACAGGGGTCCGGAAACACCATATATTTT.

The gene calls are TRBV29-1 and TRBJ2-5, with TRBD2 matching over 10 bases. This CDR3 has 15 residues. Germline CDR1 SQVTM, CDR2 ANQGSEA. Unmatched junction bases numbered 6, after V lost 3 bases and J lost 2 bases. CDR3 in DNA: TGCAGCGTTGAGTACCTAGCGGGGGATCAAGAGACCCAGTACTTC. Its translation: CSVEYLAGDQETQYF.

The chain uses TRBV5-1 and TRBJ2-7; a weak D match, TRBD2 (5 bases). Germline assignment: CDR1 SGHRS and CDR2 YFSETQ. V shed 4 bases and J shed 3 bases, with 23 bases lying between them. The CDR3 extends over 17 amino acids. The chain's CDR3 is CASSPSSAGIANYEQYF. For the CDR3, the DNA is TGCGCCAGCAGCCCTTCATCAGCCGGAATAGCGAACTACGAGCAGTACTTC.

The chain has TRBV18 and TRBJ2-3; weak D call: TRBD1 (5 bases). Trimming took off 4 bases at V and 8 bases at J, with 16 bases between the two ends. The CDR3 contains 14 residues. In germline, CDR1 is KGHSH, CDR2 LQKENI. CDR3: CASSQGKGFGTQYF. CDR3 nucleotide sequence: TGTGCCAGCTCACAGGGGAAAGGGTTCGGTACGCAGTATTTT.

The chain has TRBV28 and TRBJ1-3; D possibly corresponds to TRBD1 (6 bases). The length of the CDR3 is 16 residues. V lost 7 bases, J lost 0 bases, and 16 bases lay in between. CDR1 and CDR2 (germline): MDHEN, SYDVKM. CDR3 coding DNA: TGTGCCAGCAAAGGGGGGAGGGCCCACTCTGGAAACACCATATATTTT. Amino acid sequence: CASKGGRAHSGNTIYF. The entire variable domain, with the rest obtained from reference TRBV28 and TRBJ1-3, is as follows: DVKVTQSSRYLVKRTGEKVFLECVQDMDHENMFWYRQDPGLGLRLIYFSYDVKMKEKGDIPEGYSVSREKKERFSLILESASTNQTSMYLCASKGGRAHSGNTIYFGEGSWLTVV.

V is TRBV5-4 and J is TRBJ2-5; 8 positions agree with TRBD2. This CDR3 is built from 16 residues. J was trimmed by 4 bases and V by 5 bases; bases with no gene match: 13. The germline V gene encodes CDR1 SGHNT and CDR2 YYREEE (reference sequence). The CDR3 spells CASSWKPGLVSETQYF. The CDR3 DNA reads TGTGCCAGCAGTTGGAAACCGGGACTAGTTTCAGAGACCCAGTACTTC.

The genes are TRBV14 and TRBJ1-6; D is undetermined. Germline CDR1 SGHDN, CDR2 FVKESK. The CDR3 has 12 residues. Trimming took off 1 base at V and 8 bases at J, with 3 bases between the two ends. The CDR3 region is CASSQGDSPLHF. The CDR3 DNA reads TGTGCCAGCAGCCAAGGGGATTCACCCCTCCACTTT.

V is TRBV9 and J is TRBJ2-1, with a possible D match to TRBD1 (5 bases). Germline lookup yields CDR1 SGDLS and CDR2 YYNGEE. This CDR3 comprises 17 residues. The V gene lost 3 bases and the J gene lost 0 bases, with 16 bases spanning the gap. The CDR3 region is CASSEGPKGHSYNEQFF. The CDR3 region has the DNA TGTGCCAGCAGCGAGGGCCCGAAGGGGCACTCCTACAATGAGCAGTTCTTC.

V is TRBV5-1 and J is TRBJ2-5, with 11 bases matching TRBD2. Losses at the gene ends were 3 bases for V and 5 bases for J; bases not matched to a gene: 9. CDR3 length: 16 residues. CDR1 and CDR2 from the germline V gene are SGHRS and YFSETQ. The CDR3 sequence is CASSSNPGTSGETQYF. The CDR3 DNA reads as TGCGCCAGCAGCTCGAATCCCGGGACTAGCGGCGAGACCCAGTACTTC.

The CDR3 loop reads CASSLMGNEQYF. CDR3 coding DNA: TGTGCCAGCAGTTTAATGGGCAACGAGCAGTACTTC. The rearrangement links TRBV27 to TRBJ2-7, with no clear D. The CDR3 totals 12 residues. Per germline, CDR1 MNHEY and CDR2 SMNVEV (reference sequence). With 2 bases removed from V and 5 bases from J, the gap between germline ends came to 7 bases.

The chain has TRBV7-9 and TRBJ1-1; a possible D gene is TRBD1 (5 bases). Trimming removed 2 bases at V and 2 bases at J, with 15 bases between. CDR1 SEHNR and CDR2 FQNEAQ come from the germline V gene (reference sequence). The CDR3 length is 16 residues. The DNA for the CDR3 is TGTGCCAGCAGCTTATTTTCCTGGGGGAAAAACACTGAAGCTTTCTTT. As protein: CASSLFSWGKNTEAFF. Full variable domain (missing parts from reference TRBV7-9 and TRBJ1-1): DTGVSQNPRHKITKRGQNVTFRCDPISEHNRLYWYRQTLGQGPEFLTYFQNEAQLEKSRLLSDRFSAERPKGSFSTLEIQRTEQGDSAMYLCASSLFSWGKNTEAFFGQGTRLTVV.

The V gene is TRBV25-1, the J gene TRBJ2-2, with D perhaps matching TRBD1 or TRBD2 (5 bases each). Trimming took off 3 bases at V and 6 bases at J, with 8 bases between the two ends. Germline CDR1 is MGHDK and CDR2 is SYGVNS. The length of the CDR3 is 13 residues. CDR3 loop: CASSEPGPGELFF. The CDR3 DNA is TGTGCCAGCAGTGAGCCGGGACCCGGGGAGCTGTTTTTT.

This chain joins TRBV2 and TRBJ1-4; D gene unclear. Trimming pared 3 bases from V and 4 bases from J, leaving 3 bases between. CDR1 and CDR2 (germline): SNHLY, FYNNEI. The CDR3 contains 12 residues. This CDR3 is CASSDGNEKLFF. The DNA for the CDR3 is TGTGCCAGCAGTGACGGTAATGAAAAACTGTTTTTT.

J is TRBJ1-2 and V is TRBV30, with TRBD1 identical over 7 bases. CDR1 is GTSNPN, CDR2 SVGIG, per germline (reference sequence). V lost 5 bases and J lost 1; bases outside the gene matches: 1. The CDR3 extends over 12 amino acids. The CDR3 loop reads CAWWDSNYGYTF. The CDR3 DNA reads as TGTGCCTGGTGGGACAGTAACTATGGCTACACCTTC. The full variable domain, in which reference TRBV30 and TRBJ1-2 provide the parts outside the CDR3, is SQTIHQWPATLVQPVGSPLSLECTVEGTSNPNLYWYRQAAGRGLQLLFYSVGIGQISSEVPQNLSASRPQDRQFILSSKKLLLSDSGFYLCAWWDSNYGYTFGSGTRLTVV.

The chain uses TRBV19 and TRBJ2-1, with 10 bases identical to TRBD2. The trim removed 6 bases at V and 7 bases at J, leaving 6 bases unmatched. The CDR3 covers 14 residues. Germline V gene lookup returns CDR1 LNHDA and CDR2 SQIVND (reference sequence). CDR3 coding DNA: TGTGCCAGTAGCTGGACTAGCGGATTTAATGAGCAGTTCTTC. Translated: CASSWTSGFNEQFF.

The J gene is TRBJ1-1, the V gene TRBV6-6; D gene ambiguous. This CDR3 contains 13 residues. Trimming removed 6 bases at V and 1 base at J, with 9 bases between. Germline V gene data show CDR1 as MNHNY and CDR2 as SVGAGI (reference sequence). DNA of the CDR3: TGTGCCAGCAGCGGGTTCCAGAACACTGAAGCTTTCTTT. Amino acid sequence: CASSGFQNTEAFF.